This is a list of T cell receptor beta chains from one sample in a study of CD8 T cell repertoires and HIV-1 epitope variants. The table came from immunoSEQ multiplex PCR; TCRdb's copy has only in-frame clones and leaves some out. The sample lists some 87,000 clones, approximately 70% occurring once. Material: uncultured baseline CD8+ T cells from peripheral blood mononuclear cells (PBMCs). These receptors came from a male donor with HIV. Each CDR3 is given with its conserved first and last residue. D genes are given only for firm matches. Some rows mark clone size as missing; the rest say once, few, many or name a class of expanded clone.

J gene: TRBJ2-3
D gene: TRBD1
V gene: TRBV18
clone size: NA
CDR3 DNA: TGTGCCAGCTCACCAAGACAGGGACGGAGCACAGATACGCAGTATTTT
CDR3 protein: CASSPRQGRSTDTQYF

J gene: TRBJ2-7
D gene: NA
V gene: TRBV7-2
clone size: once
CDR3 DNA: TGTGCCAGCAGCCCCCCAGGGAGAGGCTACGAGCAGTACTTC
CDR3 protein: CASSPPGRGYEQYF

J gene: TRBJ2-7
D gene: NA
V gene: TRBV6-1
clone size: NA
CDR3 DNA: TGTGCCAGCGACCGTGTGGTGGCAGGGAAGAACGAGCAGTACTTC
CDR3 protein: CASDRVVAGKNEQYF

J gene: TRBJ1-1
D gene: NA
V gene: TRBV11-2
clone size: NA
CDR3 DNA: TGTGCCAGCAGCGCCATCAGGGAGAAGAACACTGAAGCTTTCTTT
CDR3 protein: CASSAIREKNTEAFF

J gene: TRBJ2-1
D gene: TRBD2
V gene: TRBV30
clone size: NA
CDR3 DNA: TGTGCCTGGACTAGCCCGGCGGGGGGGCCGAGTGAGCAGTTCTTC
CDR3 protein: CAWTSPAGGPSEQFF

J gene: TRBJ1-2
D gene: TRBD1
V gene: TRBV28
clone size: medium-sized
CDR3 DNA: TGTGCCAGCACCCCCGGGGACAGGGGACCCTACGGCTATGGCTACACCTTC
CDR3 protein: CASTPGDRGPYGYGYTF

J gene: TRBJ1-5
D gene: NA
V gene: TRBV6-5
clone size: NA
CDR3 DNA: TGTGCCAGCAGTTACTCGGATGGCAATCAGCCCCAGCATTTT
CDR3 protein: CASSYSDGNQPQHF

J gene: TRBJ1-1
D gene: NA
V gene: TRBV6-5
clone size: few
CDR3 DNA: TGTGCCAGCAGCCACCCACAAGAGAACACTGAAGCTTTCTTT
CDR3 protein: CASSHPQENTEAFF

J gene: TRBJ1-1
D gene: NA
V gene: TRBV20-1
clone size: NA
CDR3 DNA: TGCAGTGCTAGGATAAACACTGAAGCTTTCTTT
CDR3 protein: CSARINTEAFF

J gene: TRBJ2-7
D gene: NA
V gene: TRBV10-3
clone size: NA
CDR3 DNA: TGTGCCATCAGTGTGATGCAGAACGAGCAGTACTTC
CDR3 protein: CAISVMQNEQYF

J gene: TRBJ2-7
D gene: TRBD2
V gene: TRBV5-1
clone size: NA
CDR3 DNA: TGCGCCAGCAGCTTGTTGGCGGGAGGGAAGCAGAAGGTCTACGAGCAGTACTTC
CDR3 protein: CASSLLAGGKQKVYEQYF

J gene: TRBJ2-1
D gene: TRBD2
V gene: TRBV5-4
clone size: NA
CDR3 DNA: TGTGCCACCCAGGTTGTGAGCGGGGGAAATGAGCAGTTCTTC
CDR3 protein: CATQVVSGGNEQFF

J gene: TRBJ2-5
D gene: TRBD2
V gene: TRBV28
clone size: NA
CDR3 DNA: TGTGCCAGCAGTTCCGCCCGGGGCGGGGGGGCTTTTGGAGAGACCCAGTACTTC
CDR3 protein: CASSSARGGGAFGETQYF

J gene: TRBJ2-1
D gene: TRBD2
V gene: TRBV11-2
clone size: few
CDR3 DNA: TGTGCCAGCAGCTTAGGGTCGGGAGGGCCGAACAATGAGCAGTTCTTC
CDR3 protein: CASSLGSGGPNNEQFF

J gene: TRBJ1-2
D gene: NA
V gene: TRBV7-9
clone size: few
CDR3 DNA: TGTGCCAGCGGGACTGGCTATGGCTACACCTTC
CDR3 protein: CASGTGYGYTF

J gene: TRBJ1-5
D gene: TRBD1
V gene: TRBV14
clone size: NA
CDR3 DNA: TGTGCCAGCAGCCAAGCAGGGGGCGATCAGCCCCAGCATTTT
CDR3 protein: CASSQAGGDQPQHF

J gene: TRBJ1-4
D gene: NA
V gene: TRBV5-1
clone size: once
CDR3 DNA: TGCGCCAGCAGCTTAGGAACAGCTGTGGCTAATGAAAAACTGTTTTTT
CDR3 protein: CASSLGTAVANEKLFF

J gene: TRBJ2-7
D gene: NA
V gene: TRBV27
clone size: NA
CDR3 DNA: TGTGCCAGCAGTTTTGGACACGCGCAGTACTTC
CDR3 protein: CASSFGHAQYF

J gene: TRBJ2-1
D gene: NA
V gene: TRBV5-1
clone size: NA
CDR3 DNA: TGCGCCAGCAGCCAAGCCGCAGGGGTGAGCTCCTACAATGAGCAGTTCTTC
CDR3 protein: CASSQAAGVSSYNEQFF

J gene: TRBJ1-1
D gene: NA
V gene: TRBV28
clone size: NA
CDR3 DNA: TGTGCCAGCAGCGTTACAATGAACACTGAAGCTTTCTTT
CDR3 protein: CASSVTMNTEAFF

J gene: TRBJ1-5
D gene: NA
V gene: TRBV7-8
clone size: NA
CDR3 DNA: TGTGCCAGCAGCCAGGACATTAGCAATCAGCCCCAGCATTTT
CDR3 protein: CASSQDISNQPQHF

J gene: TRBJ1-3
D gene: NA
V gene: TRBV7-9
clone size: few
CDR3 DNA: TGTGCCAGCAGCCCTGTAGGAAACACCATATATTTT
CDR3 protein: CASSPVGNTIYF

J gene: TRBJ2-1
D gene: TRBD2
V gene: TRBV7-9
clone size: NA
CDR3 DNA: TGTGCCAGCAGCTTAGCTGGGACTAGCAAGGCTCTCTACAATGAGCAGTTCTTC
CDR3 protein: CASSLAGTSKALYNEQFF

J gene: TRBJ1-2
D gene: TRBD1
V gene: TRBV19
clone size: few
CDR3 DNA: TGTGCCAGTCAAAACTACAGGGGTTTTATCTATGGCTACACCTTC
CDR3 protein: CASQNYRGFIYGYTF

J gene: TRBJ1-5
D gene: NA
V gene: TRBV6-5
clone size: once
CDR3 DNA: TGTGCCAGCAGGATTGGAGGGGCGGGCAATCAGCCCCAGCATTTT
CDR3 protein: CASRIGGAGNQPQHF

J gene: TRBJ2-7
D gene: NA
V gene: TRBV30
clone size: NA
CDR3 DNA: TGTGCCTGGATGAAGACAGCCTTCGAGTCCGAGCAGTACTTC
CDR3 protein: CAWMKTAFESEQYF

J gene: TRBJ2-7
D gene: NA
V gene: TRBV28
clone size: NA
CDR3 DNA: TGTGCCAGCACCCGGGGGACCTCCTACGAGCAGTACTTC
CDR3 protein: CASTRGTSYEQYF

J gene: TRBJ2-2
D gene: NA
V gene: TRBV5-1
clone size: NA
CDR3 DNA: TGCGCCAGCACGGATAGGAGCCGGGACACCGGGGAGCTGTTTTTT
CDR3 protein: CASTDRSRDTGELFF

J gene: TRBJ1-3
D gene: NA
V gene: TRBV6-1
clone size: NA
CDR3 DNA: TGTGCCAGCAGTGAAGGACAGTTCTCTGGAAACACCATATATTTT
CDR3 protein: CASSEGQFSGNTIYF

J gene: TRBJ1-4
D gene: TRBD1
V gene: TRBV30
clone size: NA
CDR3 DNA: TGTGCCTGGACAGGGGGCGCGACTAATGAAAAACTGTTTTTT
CDR3 protein: CAWTGGATNEKLFF

J gene: TRBJ2-1
D gene: TRBD2
V gene: TRBV7-3
clone size: NA
CDR3 DNA: TGTGCCAGCAGCAGAACCGGGACTAGCGGGGGAGATGAGCAGTTCTTC
CDR3 protein: CASSRTGTSGGDEQFF

J gene: TRBJ1-4
D gene: TRBD1
V gene: TRBV30
clone size: NA
CDR3 DNA: TGTGCCTGGAGTGAGGACAGGGATGATGAAAAACTGTTTTTT
CDR3 protein: CAWSEDRDDEKLFF